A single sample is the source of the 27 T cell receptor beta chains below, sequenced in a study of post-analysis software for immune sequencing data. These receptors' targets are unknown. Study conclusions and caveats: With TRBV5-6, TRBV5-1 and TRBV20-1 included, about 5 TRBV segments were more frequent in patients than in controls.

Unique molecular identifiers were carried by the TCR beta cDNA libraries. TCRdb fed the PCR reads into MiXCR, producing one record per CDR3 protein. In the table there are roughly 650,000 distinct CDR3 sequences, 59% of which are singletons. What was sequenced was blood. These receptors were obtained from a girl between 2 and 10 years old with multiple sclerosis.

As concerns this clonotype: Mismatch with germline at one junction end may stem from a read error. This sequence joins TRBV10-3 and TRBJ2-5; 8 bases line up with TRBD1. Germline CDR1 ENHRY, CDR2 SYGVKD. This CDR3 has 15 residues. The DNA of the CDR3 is TGTACCATCAGTGAGTCAAGGACAGGGACAGAGACCCAGTACTTC. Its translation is CTISESRTGTETQYF.

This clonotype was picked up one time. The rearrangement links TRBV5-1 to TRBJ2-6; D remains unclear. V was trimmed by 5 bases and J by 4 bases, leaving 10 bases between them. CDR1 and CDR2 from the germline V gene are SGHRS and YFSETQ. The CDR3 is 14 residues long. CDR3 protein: CASRLSMGANVLTF. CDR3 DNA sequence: TGCGCCAGCAGACTATCCATGGGGGCCAACGTCCTGACTTTC.

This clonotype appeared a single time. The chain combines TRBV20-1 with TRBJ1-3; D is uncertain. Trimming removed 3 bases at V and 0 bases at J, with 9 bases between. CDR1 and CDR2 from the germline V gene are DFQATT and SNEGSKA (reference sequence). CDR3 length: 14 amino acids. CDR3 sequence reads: CSASTWGSGNTIYF. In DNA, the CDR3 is TGCAGTGCTAGTACTTGGGGCTCTGGAAACACCATATATTTT.

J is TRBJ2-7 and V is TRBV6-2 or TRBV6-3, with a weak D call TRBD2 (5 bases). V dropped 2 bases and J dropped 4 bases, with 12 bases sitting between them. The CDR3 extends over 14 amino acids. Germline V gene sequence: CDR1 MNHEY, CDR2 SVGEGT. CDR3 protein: CASSYLPGEYEQYF. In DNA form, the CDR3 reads TGTGCCAGCAGTTACCTGCCCGGGGAATACGAGCAGTACTTC.

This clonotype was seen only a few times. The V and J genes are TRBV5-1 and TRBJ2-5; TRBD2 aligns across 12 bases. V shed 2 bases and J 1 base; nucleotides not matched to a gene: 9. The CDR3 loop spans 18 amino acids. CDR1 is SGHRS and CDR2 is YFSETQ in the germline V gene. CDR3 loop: CASSFQLKTSGGQETQYF. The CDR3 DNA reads TGCGCCAGCAGCTTCCAACTCAAGACTAGCGGGGGCCAAGAGACCCAGTACTTC.

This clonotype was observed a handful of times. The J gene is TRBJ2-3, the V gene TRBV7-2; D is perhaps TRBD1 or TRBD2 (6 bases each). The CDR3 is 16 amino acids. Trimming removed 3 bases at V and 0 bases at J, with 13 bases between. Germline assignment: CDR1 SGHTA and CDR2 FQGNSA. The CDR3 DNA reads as TGTGCCAGCAGCTTGACCGGGGGCACTAGCACAGATACGCAGTATTTT. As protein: CASSLTGGTSTDTQYF.

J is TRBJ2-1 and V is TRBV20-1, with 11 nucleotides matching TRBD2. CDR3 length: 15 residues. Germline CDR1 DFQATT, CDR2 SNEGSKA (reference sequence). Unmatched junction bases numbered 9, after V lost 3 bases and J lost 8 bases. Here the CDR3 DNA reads TGCAGTGCTAGTGTACCTAGCGGGAGGTTAGATGAGCAGTTCTTC. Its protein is CSASVPSGRLDEQFF.

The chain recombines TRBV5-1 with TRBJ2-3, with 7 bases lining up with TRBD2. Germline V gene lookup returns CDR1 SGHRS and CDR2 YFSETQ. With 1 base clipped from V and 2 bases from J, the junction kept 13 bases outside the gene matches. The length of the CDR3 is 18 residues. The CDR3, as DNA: TGCGCCAGCAGCTTGAGGTCGACAGCGGGATTATTCACAGATACGCAGTATTTT. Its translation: CASSLRSTAGLFTDTQYF.

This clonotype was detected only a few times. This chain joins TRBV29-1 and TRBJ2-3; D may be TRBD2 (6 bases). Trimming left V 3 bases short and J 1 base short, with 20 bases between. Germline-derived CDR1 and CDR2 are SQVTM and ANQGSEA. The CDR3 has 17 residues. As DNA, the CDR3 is TGCAGCGTTGAGGAAACGACCGGGACTGCCGGCACAGATACGCAGTATTTT. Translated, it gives CSVEETTGTAGTDTQYF.

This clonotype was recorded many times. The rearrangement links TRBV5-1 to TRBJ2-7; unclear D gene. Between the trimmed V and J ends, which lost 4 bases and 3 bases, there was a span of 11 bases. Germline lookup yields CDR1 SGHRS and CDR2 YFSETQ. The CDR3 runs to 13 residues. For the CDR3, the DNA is TGCGCCAGCAGCGGAGTAATAGGCTACGAGCAGTACTTC. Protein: CASSGVIGYEQYF.

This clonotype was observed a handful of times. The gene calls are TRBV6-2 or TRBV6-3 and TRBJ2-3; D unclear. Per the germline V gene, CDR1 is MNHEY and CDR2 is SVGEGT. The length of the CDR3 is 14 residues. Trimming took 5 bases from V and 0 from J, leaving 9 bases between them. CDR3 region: CASSIFPSTDTQYF. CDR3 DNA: TGTGCCAGCAGTATCTTCCCTAGCACAGATACGCAGTATTTT.

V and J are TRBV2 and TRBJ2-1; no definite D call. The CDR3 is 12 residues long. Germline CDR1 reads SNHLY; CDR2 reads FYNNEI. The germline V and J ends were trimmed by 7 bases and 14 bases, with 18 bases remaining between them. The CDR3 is CASTAQVFGEFF. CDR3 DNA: TGTGCCAGCACGGCTCAGGTTTTTGGGGAGTTCTTC. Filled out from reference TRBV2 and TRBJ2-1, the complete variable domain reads EPEVTQTPSHQVTQMGQEVILRCVPISNHLYFYWYRQILGQKVEFLVSFYNNEISEKSEIFDDQFSVERPDGSNFTLKIRSTKLEDSAMYFCASTAQVFGEFFGPGTRLTVL.

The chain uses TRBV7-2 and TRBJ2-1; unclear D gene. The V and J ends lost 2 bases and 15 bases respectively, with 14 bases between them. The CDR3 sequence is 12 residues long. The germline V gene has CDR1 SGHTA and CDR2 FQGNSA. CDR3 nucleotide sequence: TGTGCCAGCAGCTTATATGTTGGGGAACTGTTCTTC. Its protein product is CASSLYVGELFF. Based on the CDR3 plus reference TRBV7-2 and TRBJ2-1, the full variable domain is GAGVSQSPSNKVTEKGKDVELRCDPISGHTALYWYRQSLGQGLEFLIYFQGNSAPDKSGLPSDRFSAERTGGSVSTLTIQRTQQEDSAVYLCASSLYVGELFFGPGTRLTVL.

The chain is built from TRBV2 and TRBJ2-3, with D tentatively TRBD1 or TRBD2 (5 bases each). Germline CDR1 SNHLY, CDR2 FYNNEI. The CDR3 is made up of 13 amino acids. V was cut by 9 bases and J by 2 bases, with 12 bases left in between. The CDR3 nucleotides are TGTGCCAGTCTATGGGGGTACACAGATACGCAGTATTTT. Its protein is CASLWGYTDTQYF.

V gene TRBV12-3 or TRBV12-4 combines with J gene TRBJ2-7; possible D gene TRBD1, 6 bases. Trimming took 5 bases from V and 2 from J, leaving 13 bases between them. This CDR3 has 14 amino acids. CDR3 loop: CASSREQGTYEQYF. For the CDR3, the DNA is TGTGCCAGCAGTAGAGAACAGGGAACCTACGAGCAGTACTTC.

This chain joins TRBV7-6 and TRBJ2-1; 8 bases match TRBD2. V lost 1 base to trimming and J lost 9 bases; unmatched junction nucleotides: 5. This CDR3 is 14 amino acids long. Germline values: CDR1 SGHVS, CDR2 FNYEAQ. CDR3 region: CASSLGGGRSEQFF. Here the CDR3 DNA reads TGTGCCAGCAGCTTAGGGGGCGGGAGGAGTGAGCAGTTCTTC.

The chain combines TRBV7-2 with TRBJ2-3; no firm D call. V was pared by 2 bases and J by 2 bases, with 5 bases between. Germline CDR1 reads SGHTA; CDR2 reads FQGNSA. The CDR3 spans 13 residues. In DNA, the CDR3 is TGTGCCAGCAGCTTATCACTCACAGATACGCAGTATTTT. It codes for CASSLSLTDTQYF.

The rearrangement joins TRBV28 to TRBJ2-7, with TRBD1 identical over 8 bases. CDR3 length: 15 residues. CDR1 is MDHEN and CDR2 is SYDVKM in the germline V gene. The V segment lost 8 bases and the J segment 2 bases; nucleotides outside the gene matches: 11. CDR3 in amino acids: CASGTRTGLPYEQYF. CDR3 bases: TGTGCCAGCGGGACAAGGACAGGGTTGCCCTACGAGCAGTACTTC. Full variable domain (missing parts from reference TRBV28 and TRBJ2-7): DVKVTQSSRYLVKRTGEKVFLECVQDMDHENMFWYRQDPGLGLRLIYFSYDVKMKEKGDIPEGYSVSREKKERFSLILESASTNQTSMYLCASGTRTGLPYEQYFGPGTRLTVT.

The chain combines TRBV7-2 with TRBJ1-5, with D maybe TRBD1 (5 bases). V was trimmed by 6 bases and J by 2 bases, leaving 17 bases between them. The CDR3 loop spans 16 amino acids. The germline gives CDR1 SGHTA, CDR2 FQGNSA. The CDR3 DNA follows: TGTGCCAGCAGTCTAACCAGGTGGGGGGGCAATCAGCCCCAGCATTTT. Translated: CASSLTRWGGNQPQHF.

The CDR3 spells CSVGTSGLWDTQYF. The CDR3 nucleotides are TGCAGCGTGGGGACTAGCGGGCTGTGGGATACGCAGTATTTT. J is TRBJ2-3 and V is TRBV29-1; 12 positions agree with TRBD2. V lost 6 bases, J lost 6 bases, and 7 bases stayed unmatched. Germline CDR1 SQVTM, CDR2 ANQGSEA. This CDR3 is built from 14 residues.

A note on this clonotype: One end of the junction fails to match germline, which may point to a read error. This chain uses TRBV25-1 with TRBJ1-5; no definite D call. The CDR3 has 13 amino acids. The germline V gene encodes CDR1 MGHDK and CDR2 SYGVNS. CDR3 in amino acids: CAGSVSSNQPQHF. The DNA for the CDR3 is TGTGCCGGCAGTGTATCAAGCAATCAGCCCCAGCATTTT.

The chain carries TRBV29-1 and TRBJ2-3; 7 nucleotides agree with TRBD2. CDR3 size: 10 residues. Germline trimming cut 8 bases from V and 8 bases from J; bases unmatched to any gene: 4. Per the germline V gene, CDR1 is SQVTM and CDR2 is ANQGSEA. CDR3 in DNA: TGCAGCTGTGGCGGGGGTACGCAGTATTTT. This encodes CSCGGGTQYF.

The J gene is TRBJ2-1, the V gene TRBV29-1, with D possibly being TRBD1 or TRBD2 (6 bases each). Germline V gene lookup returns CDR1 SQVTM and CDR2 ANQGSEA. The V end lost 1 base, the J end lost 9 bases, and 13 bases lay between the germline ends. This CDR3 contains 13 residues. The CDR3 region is CSVEGGAGVEQFF. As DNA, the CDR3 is TGCAGCGTTGAAGGGGGGGCTGGTGTTGAGCAGTTCTTC.

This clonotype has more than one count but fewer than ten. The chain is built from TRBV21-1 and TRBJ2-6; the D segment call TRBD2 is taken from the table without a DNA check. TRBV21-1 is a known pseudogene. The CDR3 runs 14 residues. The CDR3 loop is CAQGEGTGANVLTF. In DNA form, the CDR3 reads TGTGCTCAGGGGGAGGGAACTGGGGCCAACGTCCTGACTTTC.

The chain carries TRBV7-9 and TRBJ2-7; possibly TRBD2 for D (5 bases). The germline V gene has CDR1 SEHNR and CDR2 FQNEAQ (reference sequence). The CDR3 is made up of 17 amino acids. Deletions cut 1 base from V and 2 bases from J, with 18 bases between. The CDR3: CASSLVSGSTYPYEQYF. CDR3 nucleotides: TGTGCCAGCAGCTTAGTCTCGGGGTCGACATATCCCTACGAGCAGTACTTC. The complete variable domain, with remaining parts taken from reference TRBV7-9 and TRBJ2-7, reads DTGVSQNPRHKITKRGQNVTFRCDPISEHNRLYWYRQTLGQGPEFLTYFQNEAQLEKSRLLSDRFSAERPKGSFSTLEIQRTEQGDSAMYLCASSLVSGSTYPYEQYFGPGTRLTVT.

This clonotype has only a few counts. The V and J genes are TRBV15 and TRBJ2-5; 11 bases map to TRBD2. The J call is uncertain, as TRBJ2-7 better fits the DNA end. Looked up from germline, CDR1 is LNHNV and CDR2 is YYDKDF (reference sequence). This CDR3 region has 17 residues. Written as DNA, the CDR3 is TGTGCCACCAGCAGAGCCCTAGCGGGGGGACTTACCTACGAGCAGTACTTC. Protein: CATSRALAGGLTYEQYF.

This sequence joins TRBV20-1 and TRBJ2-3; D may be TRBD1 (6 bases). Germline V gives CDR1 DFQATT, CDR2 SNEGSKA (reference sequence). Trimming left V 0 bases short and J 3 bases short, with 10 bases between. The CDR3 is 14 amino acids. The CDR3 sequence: CSAREQGKTDTQYF. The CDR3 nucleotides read TGCAGTGCTAGAGAACAGGGAAAGACAGATACGCAGTATTTT.